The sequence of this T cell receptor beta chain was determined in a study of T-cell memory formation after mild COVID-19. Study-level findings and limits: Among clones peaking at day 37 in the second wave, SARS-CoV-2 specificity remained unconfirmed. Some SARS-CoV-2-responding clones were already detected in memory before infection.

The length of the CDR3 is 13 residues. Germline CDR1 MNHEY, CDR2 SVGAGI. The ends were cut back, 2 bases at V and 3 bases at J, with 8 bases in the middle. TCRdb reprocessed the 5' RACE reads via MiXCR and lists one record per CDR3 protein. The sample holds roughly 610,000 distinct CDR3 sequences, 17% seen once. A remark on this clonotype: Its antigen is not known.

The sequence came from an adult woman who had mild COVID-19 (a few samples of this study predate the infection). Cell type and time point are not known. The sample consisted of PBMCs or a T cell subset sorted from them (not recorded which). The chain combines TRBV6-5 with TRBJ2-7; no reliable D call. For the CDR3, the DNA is TGTGCCAGCAGTTACGCCCTCCACTACGAGCAGTACTTC. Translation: CASSYALHYEQYF.